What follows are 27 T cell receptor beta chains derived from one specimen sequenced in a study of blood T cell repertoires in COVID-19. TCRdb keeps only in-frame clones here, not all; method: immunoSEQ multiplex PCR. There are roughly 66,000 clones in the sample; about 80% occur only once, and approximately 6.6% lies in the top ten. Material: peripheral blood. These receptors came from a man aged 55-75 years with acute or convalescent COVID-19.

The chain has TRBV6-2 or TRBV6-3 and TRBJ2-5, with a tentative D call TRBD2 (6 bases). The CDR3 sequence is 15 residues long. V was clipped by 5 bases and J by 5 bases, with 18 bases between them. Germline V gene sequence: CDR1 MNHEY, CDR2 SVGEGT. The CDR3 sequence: CASSTPGAGMETQYF. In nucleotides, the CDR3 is TGTGCCAGCAGTACACCGGGAGCTGGAATGGAGACCCAGTACTTC.

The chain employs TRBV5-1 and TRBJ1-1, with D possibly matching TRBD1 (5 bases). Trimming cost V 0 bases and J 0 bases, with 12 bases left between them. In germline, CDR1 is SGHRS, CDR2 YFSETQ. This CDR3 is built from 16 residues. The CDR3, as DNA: TGCGCCAGCAGCTTGGTTAGGGGTGATATGAACACTGAAGCTTTCTTT. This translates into CASSLVRGDMNTEAFF.

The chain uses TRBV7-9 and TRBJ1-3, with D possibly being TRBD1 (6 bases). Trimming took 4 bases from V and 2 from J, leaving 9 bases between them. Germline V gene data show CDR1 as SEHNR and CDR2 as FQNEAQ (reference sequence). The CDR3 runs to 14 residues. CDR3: CASSSGETGNTIYF. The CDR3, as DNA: TGTGCCAGCAGCTCAGGGGAAACTGGAAACACCATATATTTT. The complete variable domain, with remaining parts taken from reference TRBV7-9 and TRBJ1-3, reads DTGVSQNPRHKITKRGQNVTFRCDPISEHNRLYWYRQTLGQGPEFLTYFQNEAQLEKSRLLSDRFSAERPKGSFSTLEIQRTEQGDSAMYLCASSSGETGNTIYFGEGSWLTVV.

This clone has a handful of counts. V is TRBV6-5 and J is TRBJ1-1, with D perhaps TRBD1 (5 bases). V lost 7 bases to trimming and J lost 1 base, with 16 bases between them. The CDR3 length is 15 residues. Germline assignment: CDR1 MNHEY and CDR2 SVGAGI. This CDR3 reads CASTTVGGRNTEAFF. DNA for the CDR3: TGTGCCAGCACCACGGTGGGGGGAAGGAACACTGAAGCTTTCTTT.

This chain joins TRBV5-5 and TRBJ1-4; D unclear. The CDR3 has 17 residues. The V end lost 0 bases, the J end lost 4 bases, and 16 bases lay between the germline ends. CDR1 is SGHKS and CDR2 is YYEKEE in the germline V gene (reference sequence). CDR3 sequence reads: CASSLAAERPYNEKLFF. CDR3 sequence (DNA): TGTGCCAGCAGCTTGGCTGCAGAGCGGCCGTATAATGAAAAACTGTTTTTT.

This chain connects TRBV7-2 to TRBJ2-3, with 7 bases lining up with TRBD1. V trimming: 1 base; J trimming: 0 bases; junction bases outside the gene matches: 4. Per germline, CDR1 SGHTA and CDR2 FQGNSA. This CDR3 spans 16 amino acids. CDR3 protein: CASSLEQGPSTDTQYF. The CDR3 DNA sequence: TGTGCCAGCAGCTTAGAACAGGGGCCAAGCACAGATACGCAGTATTTT.

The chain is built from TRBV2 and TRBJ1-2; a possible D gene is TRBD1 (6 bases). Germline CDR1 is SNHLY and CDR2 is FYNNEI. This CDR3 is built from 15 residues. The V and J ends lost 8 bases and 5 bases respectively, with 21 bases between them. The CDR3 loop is CASERTVSSGYGYTF. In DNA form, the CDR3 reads TGTGCCAGCGAAAGGACAGTATCGTCGGGGTATGGCTACACCTTC. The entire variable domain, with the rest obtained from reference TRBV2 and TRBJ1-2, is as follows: EPEVTQTPSHQVTQMGQEVILRCVPISNHLYFYWYRQILGQKVEFLVSFYNNEISEKSEIFDDQFSVERPDGSNFTLKIRSTKLEDSAMYFCASERTVSSGYGYTFGSGTRLTVV.

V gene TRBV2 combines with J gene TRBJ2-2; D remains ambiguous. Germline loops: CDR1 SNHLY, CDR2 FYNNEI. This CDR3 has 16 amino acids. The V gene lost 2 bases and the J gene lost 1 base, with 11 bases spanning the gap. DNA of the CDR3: TGTGCCAGCAGTGAAATGGGCATTGAGAACACCGGGGAGCTGTTTTTT. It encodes CASSEMGIENTGELFF.

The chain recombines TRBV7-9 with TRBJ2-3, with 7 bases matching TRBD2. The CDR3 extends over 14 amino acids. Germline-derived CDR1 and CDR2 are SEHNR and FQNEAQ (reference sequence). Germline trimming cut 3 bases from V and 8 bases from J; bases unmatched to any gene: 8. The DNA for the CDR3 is TGTGCCAGCAGCTTTACAGACGGACTAGGTACGCAGTATTTT. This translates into CASSFTDGLGTQYF.

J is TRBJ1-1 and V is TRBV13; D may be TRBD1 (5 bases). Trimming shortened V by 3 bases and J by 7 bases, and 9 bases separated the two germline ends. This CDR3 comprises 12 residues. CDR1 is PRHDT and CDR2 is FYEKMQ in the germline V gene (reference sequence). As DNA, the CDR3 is TGTGCCAGCAGCTTGATCGGGGGTGAAGCTTTCTTT. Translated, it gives CASSLIGGEAFF. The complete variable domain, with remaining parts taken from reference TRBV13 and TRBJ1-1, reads AAGVIQSPRHLIKEKRETATLKCYPIPRHDTVYWYQQGPGQDPQFLISFYEKMQSDKGSIPDRFSAQQFSDYHSELNMSSLELGDSALYFCASSLIGGEAFFGQGTRLTVV.

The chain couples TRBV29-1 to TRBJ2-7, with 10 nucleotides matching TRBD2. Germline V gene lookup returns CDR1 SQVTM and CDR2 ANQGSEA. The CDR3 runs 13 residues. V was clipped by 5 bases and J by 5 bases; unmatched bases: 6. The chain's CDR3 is CSVSAGGSNEQYF. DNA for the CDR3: TGCAGCGTTTCAGCGGGGGGGTCGAACGAGCAGTACTTC.

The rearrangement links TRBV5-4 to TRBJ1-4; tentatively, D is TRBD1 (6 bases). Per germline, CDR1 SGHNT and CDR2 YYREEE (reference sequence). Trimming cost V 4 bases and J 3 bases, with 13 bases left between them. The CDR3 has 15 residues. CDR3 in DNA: TGTGCCAGCAGCCCGGGGGGGGCAGCTAATGAAAAACTGTTTTTT. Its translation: CASSPGGAANEKLFF.

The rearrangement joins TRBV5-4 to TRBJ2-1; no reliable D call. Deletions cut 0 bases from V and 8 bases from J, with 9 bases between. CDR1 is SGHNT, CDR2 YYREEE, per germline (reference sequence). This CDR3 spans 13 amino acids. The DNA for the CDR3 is TGTGCCAGCAGCTTGGCCAGGCGCGATGAGCAGTTCTTC. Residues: CASSLARRDEQFF. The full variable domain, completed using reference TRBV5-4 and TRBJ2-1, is ETGVTQSPTHLIKTRGQQVTLRCSSQSGHNTVSWYQQALGQGPQFIFQYYREEENGRGNFPPRFSGLQFPNYSSELNVNALELDDSALYLCASSLARRDEQFFGPGTRLTVL.

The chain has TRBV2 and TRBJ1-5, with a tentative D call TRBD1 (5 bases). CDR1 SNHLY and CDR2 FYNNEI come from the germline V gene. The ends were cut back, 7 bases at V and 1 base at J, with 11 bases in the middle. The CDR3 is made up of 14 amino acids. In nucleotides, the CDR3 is TGTGCCAGCAACCAGCGGGGGAGCAATCAGCCCCAGCATTTT. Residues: CASNQRGSNQPQHF.

The CDR3 sequence is CASSRWTGVEKLFF. In DNA, the CDR3 is TGTGCCAGCAGCCGATGGACAGGGGTGGAAAAACTGTTTTTT. The chain carries TRBV11-2 and TRBJ1-4, with 9 bases identical to TRBD1. Germline V CDR1 and CDR2: SGHAT, FQNNGV. The V gene end was trimmed by 5 bases and the J gene end by 8 bases; junction bases not matched to a gene: 6. The CDR3 is 14 residues long.

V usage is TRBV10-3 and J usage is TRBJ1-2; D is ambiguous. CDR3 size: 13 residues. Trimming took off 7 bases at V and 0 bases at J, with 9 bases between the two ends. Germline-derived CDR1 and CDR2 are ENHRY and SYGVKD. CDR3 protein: CAINREPNYGYTF. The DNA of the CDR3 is TGTGCCATCAACCGGGAACCTAACTATGGCTACACCTTC.

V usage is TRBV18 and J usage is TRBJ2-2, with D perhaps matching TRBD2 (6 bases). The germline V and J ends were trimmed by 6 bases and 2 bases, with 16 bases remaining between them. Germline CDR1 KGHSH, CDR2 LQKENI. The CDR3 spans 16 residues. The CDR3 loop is CASSALVGGNTGELFF. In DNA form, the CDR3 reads TGTGCCAGCTCCGCTCTAGTCGGGGGAAACACCGGGGAGCTGTTTTTT.

In nucleotides, the CDR3 is TGTGCCAGCAGTGACAGGGGGATCGCTAATGAAAAACTGTTTTTT. It yields the protein CASSDRGIANEKLFF. The gene calls are TRBV6-2 or TRBV6-3 and TRBJ1-4, with 9 bases lining up with TRBD1. CDR1 MNHEY and CDR2 SVGEGT come from the germline V gene. V lost 5 bases to trimming and J lost 3 bases; unmatched junction nucleotides: 4. CDR3 size: 15 residues.

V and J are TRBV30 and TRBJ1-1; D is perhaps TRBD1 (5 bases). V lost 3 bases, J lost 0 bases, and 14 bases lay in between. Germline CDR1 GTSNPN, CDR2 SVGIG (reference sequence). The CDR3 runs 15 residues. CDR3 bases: TGTGCCTGGAGAGCCCGGGGGACGATGAACACTGAAGCTTTCTTT. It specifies CAWRARGTMNTEAFF.

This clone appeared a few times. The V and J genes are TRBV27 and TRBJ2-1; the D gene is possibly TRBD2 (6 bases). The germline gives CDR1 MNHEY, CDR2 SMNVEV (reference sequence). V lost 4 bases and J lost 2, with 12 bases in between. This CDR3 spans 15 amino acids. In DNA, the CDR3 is TGTGCCAGCAGTTCCACTAGCTCCCCCTACAATGAGCAGTTCTTC. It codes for CASSSTSSPYNEQFF.

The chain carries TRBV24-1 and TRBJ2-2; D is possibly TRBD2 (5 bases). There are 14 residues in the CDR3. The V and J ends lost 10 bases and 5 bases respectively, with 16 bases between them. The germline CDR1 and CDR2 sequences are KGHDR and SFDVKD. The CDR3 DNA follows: TGTGCCACGACCCGACGGACTGAGACCGGGGAGCTGTTTTTT. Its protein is CATTRRTETGELFF.

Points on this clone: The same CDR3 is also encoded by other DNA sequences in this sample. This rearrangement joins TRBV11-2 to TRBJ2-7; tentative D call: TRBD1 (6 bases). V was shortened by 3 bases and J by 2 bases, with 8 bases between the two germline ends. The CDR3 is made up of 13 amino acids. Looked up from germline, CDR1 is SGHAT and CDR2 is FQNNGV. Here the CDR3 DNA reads TGTGCCAGCAGCTTCACAGGGACCTACGAGCAGTACGTC. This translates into CASSFTGTYEQYV.

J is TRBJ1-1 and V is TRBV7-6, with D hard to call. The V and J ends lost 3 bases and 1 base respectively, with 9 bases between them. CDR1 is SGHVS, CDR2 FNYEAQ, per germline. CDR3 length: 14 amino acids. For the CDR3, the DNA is TGTGCCAGCAGCTTGGGCCGGGGGAACACTGAAGCTTTCTTT. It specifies CASSLGRGNTEAFF.

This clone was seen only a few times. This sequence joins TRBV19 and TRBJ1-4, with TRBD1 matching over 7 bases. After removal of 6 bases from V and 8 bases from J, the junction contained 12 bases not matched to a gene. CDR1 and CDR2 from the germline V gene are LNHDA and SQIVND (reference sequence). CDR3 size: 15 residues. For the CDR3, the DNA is TGTGCCAGTAGCCCCCAGACAGGGACCTTGGAAAAACTGTTTTTT. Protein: CASSPQTGTLEKLFF.

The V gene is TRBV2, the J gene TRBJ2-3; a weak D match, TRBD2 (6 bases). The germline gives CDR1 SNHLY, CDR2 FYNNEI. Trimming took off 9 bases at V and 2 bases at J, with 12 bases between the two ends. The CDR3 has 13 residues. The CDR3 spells CASMTSSTDTQYF. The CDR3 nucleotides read TGTGCCAGTATGACTAGTTCCACAGATACGCAGTATTTT.

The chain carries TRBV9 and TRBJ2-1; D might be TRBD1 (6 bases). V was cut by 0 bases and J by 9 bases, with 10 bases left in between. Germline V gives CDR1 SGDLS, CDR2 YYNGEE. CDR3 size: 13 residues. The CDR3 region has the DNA TGTGCCAGCAGCGTAGAAGTGGGGGCTGAGCAGTTCTTC. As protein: CASSVEVGAEQFF.

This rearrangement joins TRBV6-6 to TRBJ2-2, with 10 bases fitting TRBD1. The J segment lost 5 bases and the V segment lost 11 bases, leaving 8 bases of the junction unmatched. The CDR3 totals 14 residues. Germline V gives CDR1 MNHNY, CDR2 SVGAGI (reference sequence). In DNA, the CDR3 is TGTGCCGCGAAGGACAGGGGGAATACCGGGGAGCTGTTTTTT. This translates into CAAKDRGNTGELFF.